The clone carrying this T cell receptor beta chain was counted at least ten times. The data were obtained in a study of identical twins. TCRdb fed the 5' RACE reads into MiXCR, producing one record per CDR3 protein. The repertoire consists of 350,000 or so distinct CDR3 sequences, with around 12% occurring once and the leading ten covering just over 7%. The CDR3 is 18 residues long. CDR1 and CDR2 (germline): ENHRY, SYGVKD. V lost 2 bases to trimming and J lost 6 bases; unmatched junction nucleotides: 14. These data also formed part of another study, on yellow fever vaccine responses in identical twins.

The source material was CD8+ T cells sorted from blood. This sequence joins TRBV10-3 and TRBJ2-5, with TRBD2 matching over 11 bases. This clonotype originated in a woman between 18 and 29 years old in good health. DNA for the CDR3: TGTGCCATCAGTGAGCCCCGACTAGCGGGAACCGAGGGAAAGACCCAGTACTTC. Its translation: CAISEPRLAGTEGKTQYF.